The clone carrying this TCR beta chain came up many times. These data originate in a study of spatial heterogeneity in lung cancer. Study overall: The donor group consisted of roughly 76 patients who had untreated, early-stage non-small cell lung cancer. Any follow-up PBMC samples that were available went on to be sequenced, and the median time to follow-up was roughly 2 years after resection.

Specified time point: blood at routine non-recurrence follow-up after resection. Material for sequencing was whole RNA from tumor, nontumor lung or frozen PBMC, left unsorted. TCRdb fed the 5' RACE reads into MiXCR, producing one record per CDR3 protein. The table lists around 30,000 distinct CDR3 sequences, 5% to 6.5% of them singletons. V was shortened by 4 bases and J by 4 bases, with 14 bases between the two germline ends. Germline V gene sequence: CDR1 MNHEY, CDR2 SVGAGI. The CDR3 has 15 amino acids. This clonotype was sampled from a male donor with early-stage non-small cell lung cancer. The material was PBMCs, obtained at follow-up. V is TRBV6-5 and J is TRBJ2-1; possibly TRBD2 for D (7 bases). The CDR3 loop reads CASSSGGRPYNEQFF. The CDR3 DNA reads as TGTGCCAGCAGTTCCGGGGGGCGGCCTTACAATGAGCAGTTCTTC.